This is a list of T cell receptor beta chains from one sample in a study of shared clonotypes between healthy human individuals. Measured with immunoSEQ multiplex PCR; TCRdb has only the in-frame clones, and not every one. This sample has more than 850,000 clones, with around 78% found just once. The sample comprised memory CD4+ T cells from PBMCs. All receptors come from a man younger than 35 in good health. Some clones in this sample may be carry-over from other donors' samples. The CDR3 runs from the conserved cysteine through the conserved F or W. The D gene is left open where the match is weak. Clone size appears in some rows only: once, few, many, or a class for an expanded clone.

clone_size j_call v_call d_call cdr3_nt cdr3_aa
NA TRBJ2-4 TRBV28 NA TGTGCCAGCAGCCCCGGGGGGCCTCTAGCCAAAAACATTCAGTACTTC CASSPGGPLAKNIQYF
NA TRBJ2-5 TRBV7-9 NA TGTGCCATCCCCGGTGGGCGCAACCAAGAGACCCAGTACTTC CAIPGGRNQETQYF
NA TRBJ2-5 TRBV15 NA TGTGCCACCAGCAGATCGCCCGTTAGGGGCGAAGAGACCCAGTACTTC CATSRSPVRGEETQYF
NA TRBJ2-1 TRBV2 TRBD2 TGTGCCAGCATGGGGGGACTAGCTACTGAGCAGTTCTTC CASMGGLATEQFF
once TRBJ1-4 TRBV7-8 NA TGTGCCAGCAGCTTAGGGGACTCAGGATCAACTAATGAAAAACTGTTTTTT CASSLGDSGSTNEKLFF
once TRBJ2-1 TRBV4-3 TRBD2 TGCGCCAGCAGCCACTTGGGGCTAGCGGGCCCTGACAATGAGCAGTTCTTC CASSHLGLAGPDNEQFF
few TRBJ1-2 TRBV2 NA TGTGCCAGCAGCCGGGACCACTATGGCTACACCTTC CASSRDHYGYTF
NA TRBJ1-1 TRBV11-2 NA TGTGCCAGCAGCCGACCAGGAAATTATGCGTGGACTTTCTTT CASSRPGNYAWTFF
NA TRBJ2-2 TRBV11-2 NA TGTGCCAGCAGCGGCCAATCTGGGTTTGGGGTCGGGGAGCTGTTTTTT CASSGQSGFGVGELFF
NA TRBJ1-4 TRBV7-9 NA TGTGCCAGCAGTTCATCCCGGACGTCGGGTGAAAAACTGTTTTTT CASSSSRTSGEKLFF
NA TRBJ2-7 TRBV11-3 NA TGTGCCAGCAGCTTAGGACCTCACTACGAGCAGTACTTC CASSLGPHYEQYF
NA TRBJ2-7 TRBV18 NA TGTGCCAGCTCACCGGGACAAACCTACGAGCAGTACTTC CASSPGQTYEQYF
NA TRBJ1-1 TRBV27 NA TGTGCCAGCAGTCCGGGACACCTGAACACTGAAGCTTTCTTT CASSPGHLNTEAFF
NA TRBJ1-5 TRBV18 NA TGTGCCAGCTCACCTTTCGAGGGGGGTAATAGCAATCAGCCCCAGCATTTT CASSPFEGGNSNQPQHF
many TRBJ1-2 TRBV6-1 NA TGTGCCAGCACTCTTGACCCTTCAGGGGGCTACACCTTC CASTLDPSGGYTF
NA TRBJ2-7 TRBV29-1 NA TGCAGCGCCCAGTTGGGTCCCTCCTACGAGCAGTACTTC CSAQLGPSYEQYF
NA TRBJ2-2 TRBV18 TRBD2 TGTGCCAGCTCACTTCTAGCGGTCATGAACACCGGGGAGCTGTTTTTT CASSLLAVMNTGELFF
NA TRBJ1-1 TRBV11-2 NA TGTGCCAGCAGCGTTCTGGGGAACACTGAAGCTTTCTTT CASSVLGNTEAFF
NA TRBJ2-5 TRBV6-1 TRBD2 TGTGCCAGCAGTGAAGCTAGGACTAGCGGGAGTCGGAGCCAAGAGACCCAGTACTTC CASSEARTSGSRSQETQYF
NA TRBJ1-3 TRBV5-1 NA TGCGCCAGCAGCTTAGGAGACGTCTCTGGAAACACCATATATTTT CASSLGDVSGNTIYF
NA TRBJ2-3 TRBV7-2 NA TGTGCCAGCAGCCAAGGGGGACTCACTAGCACAGATACGCAGTATTTT CASSQGGLTSTDTQYF
NA TRBJ1-3 TRBV9 TRBD1 TGTGCCAGCCAGGGGGCGACAGGAAACACCATATATTTT CASQGATGNTIYF
few TRBJ2-3 TRBV18 TRBD2 TGTGCCAGCTCCGCCGGGACTAGCGGGAGTGGGGCAGATACGCAGTATTTT CASSAGTSGSGADTQYF
many TRBJ2-1 TRBV6-5 TRBD2 TGTGCCAGCAGTTACTCTAGGTGGGAGGGGTACAATGAGCAGTTCTTC CASSYSRWEGYNEQFF
once TRBJ2-5 TRBV5-1 NA TGCGCCAGCAGCCCAGGAGGGGAATCGGGAGAGACCCAGTACTTC CASSPGGESGETQYF
NA TRBJ2-7 TRBV28 NA TGTGCCAGCAGCCCTCGTTTTCGCAGGGAGTACGAGCAGTACTTC CASSPRFRREYEQYF
few TRBJ1-2 TRBV11-2 NA TGTGCCAGCAGCCCATTGGGACGGAGCTATGGCTACACCTTC CASSPLGRSYGYTF
NA TRBJ1-6 TRBV30 NA TGTGCCTGGAGGAGATGGGCCATCAGCTCCTATAATTCACCCCTCCACTTT CAWRRWAISSYNSPLHF
NA TRBJ2-5 TRBV5-1 TRBD1 TGCGCCAGCAGCTGGTTAGGGACAGAGCAAGAGACCCAGTACTTC CASSWLGTEQETQYF
few TRBJ2-3 TRBV28 TRBD2 TGTGCCAGCAGGCTAGCGGGGGCCCAAGATACGCAGTATTTT CASRLAGAQDTQYF
NA TRBJ2-5 TRBV4-2 NA TGTGCCAGCAGCGGCCGGGACTCCGGACCAGAGACCCAGTACTTC CASSGRDSGPETQYF
NA TRBJ2-7 TRBV29-1 TRBD1 TGCAGTACCAGCAGGGGGACCATGTACGAGCAGTACTTC CSTSRGTMYEQYF
NA TRBJ2-1 TRBV7-3 TRBD2 TGTGCCAGCAGCTGGACTAGCGGGAGGGACAATGAGCAGTTCTTC CASSWTSGRDNEQFF
NA TRBJ1-1 TRBV28 NA TGTGCCAGCAGCCCTTGGACTTCTCCCGGAGGTTTCTTT CASSPWTSPGGFF
NA TRBJ2-2 TRBV4-2 NA TGTGCCAGCAGCCAAGAGACGGGGCTGGCCGGGGAGCTGTTTTTT CASSQETGLAGELFF
NA TRBJ2-1 TRBV10-3 TRBD2 TGTGCCATCAGGGGGACTAGCGGGAGTATAAACGATGAGCAGTTCTTC CAIRGTSGSINDEQFF
NA TRBJ2-7 TRBV11-2 NA TGTGCCAGCAGTTCTACAGGTAAAGAGCAGTACTTC CASSSTGKEQYF
NA TRBJ1-1 TRBV4-2 NA TGTGCCAGCAGCCAAGATCTACGGTTGAACACTGAAGCTTTCTTT CASSQDLRLNTEAFF
NA TRBJ2-3 TRBV27 NA TGTGCCAGCAGTTTATCCCTTCAGGTGCTAAATACGCAGTATTTT CASSLSLQVLNTQYF
NA TRBJ2-7 TRBV7-3 TRBD2 TGTGCCAGCAGCCCACCAAAGACAGCGGGATACGAGCAGTACTTC CASSPPKTAGYEQYF
NA TRBJ1-2 TRBV19 NA TGTGCCAGTAGTATAGTTCGGTCGGAGCCATTGGGCTATGGCTACACCTTC CASSIVRSEPLGYGYTF
few TRBJ2-2 TRBV29-1 NA TGCAGCGTTTCTTCGGGACATTCGAACACCGGGGAGCTGTTTTTT CSVSSGHSNTGELFF
few TRBJ1-5 TRBV10-3 TRBD1 TGTGCCATCAGGGGACAGGAGACCAGTCAGCCCCAGCATTTT CAIRGQETSQPQHF
NA TRBJ2-3 TRBV28 TRBD1 TGTGCCAGCAGGCCAGCAGGGGGCCCAGATACGCAGTATTTT CASRPAGGPDTQYF
many TRBJ2-1 TRBV7-8 NA TGTGCCAGCAGCCTCCCGTGGCAAGTCGAGCAGTTCTTC CASSLPWQVEQFF